One sample yielded the 28 T cell receptor beta chains listed below, sequenced in a study of blood T cell repertoires in COVID-19. Libraries were prepared by immunoSEQ multiplex PCR; TCRdb keeps only in-frame clonotypes and omits some of them. The repertoire holds a few hundred thousand clones, over 65% seen once, with about 3.5% in the top ten. Sequencing was done on a sample of peripheral blood. The receptors come from a woman older than 75 with acute or convalescent COVID-19.

The chain links TRBV30 to TRBJ1-6; D gene unclear. Germline CDR1 reads GTSNPN; CDR2 reads SVGIG (reference sequence). The CDR3 spans 15 residues. V was clipped by 0 bases and J by 10 bases, with 16 bases between them. CDR3 residues: CAWSVMDGKKSPLHF. The CDR3 DNA follows: TGTGCCTGGAGTGTGATGGACGGGAAGAAGTCACCCCTCCACTTT.

This clone was counted between two and nine times. V usage is TRBV5-1 and J usage is TRBJ2-7, with D tentatively TRBD1 (6 bases). V lost 0 bases and J lost 7, with 14 bases in between. Germline V gene lookup returns CDR1 SGHRS and CDR2 YFSETQ. The CDR3 is 14 residues long. The CDR3 nucleotides read TGCGCCAGCAGCTTGGGGGCAGGGGTAAGGGAGCAGTACTTC. As protein: CASSLGAGVREQYF.

This clone occurred once. The V gene is TRBV7-9, the J gene TRBJ1-4, with TRBD1 identical over 11 bases. The CDR3 runs 15 residues. The ends lost 5 bases at V and 8 bases at J; junction bases unmatched: 7. Germline-derived CDR1 and CDR2 are SEHNR and FQNEAQ (reference sequence). CDR3 sequence (DNA): TGTGCCAGCAGCGCCGGACAGGGGGCCTGGGAAAAACTGTTTTTT. Translating it yields CASSAGQGAWEKLFF.

CDR3 DNA: TGTGCCAGCAGCTTGCAACTAGGGGGGACCCAGTACTTC. Its protein product is CASSLQLGGTQYF. The chain recombines TRBV7-9 with TRBJ2-5, with D possibly TRBD1 on 6 matching bases. In germline, CDR1 is SEHNR, CDR2 FQNEAQ (reference sequence). The ends were cut back, 3 bases at V and 7 bases at J, with 12 bases in the middle. The length of the CDR3 is 13 residues. The full variable domain, its missing parts supplied by reference TRBV7-9 and TRBJ2-5, is DTGVSQNPRHKITKRGQNVTFRCDPISEHNRLYWYRQTLGQGPEFLTYFQNEAQLEKSRLLSDRFSAERPKGSFSTLEIQRTEQGDSAMYLCASSLQLGGTQYFGPGTRLLVL.

The chain combines TRBV5-1 with TRBJ2-1; 7 positions agree with TRBD2. The CDR3 consists of 15 residues. V lost 5 bases, J lost 0 bases, and 5 bases stayed unmatched. Germline V lookup: CDR1 SGHRS, CDR2 YFSETQ. CDR3 in amino acids: CASSGRESSYNEQFF. In DNA form, the CDR3 reads TGCGCCAGCAGTGGGAGGGAGAGCTCCTACAATGAGCAGTTCTTC. Full variable domain (remainder filled in from reference TRBV5-1 and TRBJ2-1): KAGVTQTPRYLIKTRGQQVTLSCSPISGHRSVSWYQQTPGQGLQFLFEYFSETQRNKGNFPGRFSGRQFSNSRSEMNVSTLELGDSALYLCASSGRESSYNEQFFGPGTRLTVL.

Only a few counts were recorded for this clone. This chain links TRBV20-1 with TRBJ2-5, with 8 nucleotides matching TRBD1. Germline loops: CDR1 DFQATT, CDR2 SNEGSKA (reference sequence). The CDR3 is 15 residues long. Germline trimming cut 3 bases from V and 1 base from J; bases unmatched to any gene: 7. The CDR3 nucleotides read TGCAGTGCTAGTGGCGTCACAGGGGGCCAAGAGACCCAGTACTTC. Translation gives CSASGVTGGQETQYF.

This chain uses TRBV30 with TRBJ1-5, with TRBD1 matching 7 bases. This CDR3 spans 16 amino acids. CDR1 is GTSNPN and CDR2 is SVGIG in the germline V gene (reference sequence). V lost 2 bases to trimming and J lost 0 bases; unmatched junction nucleotides: 7. CDR3 nucleotide sequence: TGTGCCTGGAGTCCCCCGGGACAGATTAGCAATCAGCCCCAGCATTTT. As protein: CAWSPPGQISNQPQHF.

The chain combines TRBV23-1 with TRBJ1-2, with 11 bases fitting TRBD1. TRBV23-1 qualifies as an ORF whose function is uncertain. CDR3 length equals 14 residues. The V gene end was trimmed by 4 bases and the J gene end by 8 bases; junction bases not matched to a gene: 6. CDR3 DNA: TGCGCCAGCAGTCGGGGACAGGGGGTATGGGGCTACACCTTC. It encodes CASSRGQGVWGYTF.

The chain uses TRBV3-1 (or the pseudogene TRBV3-2) and TRBJ2-7; 7 bases align to TRBD1. V lost 5 bases to trimming and J lost 3 bases; unmatched junction nucleotides: 4. Looked up from germline, CDR1 is LGHDT and CDR2 is YNNKEL (reference sequence). The CDR3 has 13 amino acids. The CDR3 sequence is CASSETGFYEQYF. In DNA, the CDR3 is TGTGCCAGCAGCGAGACAGGGTTCTACGAGCAGTACTTC.

In this sample, this clone turned up a few times. The V and J genes are TRBV7-6 and TRBJ2-3, with 8 nucleotides matching TRBD1. This CDR3 is 14 amino acids long. Unmatched junction bases numbered 5, after V lost 6 bases and J lost 3 bases. Germline lookup yields CDR1 SGHVS and CDR2 FNYEAQ. CDR3 region: CASRFGQGTDTQYF. The CDR3 DNA follows: TGTGCCAGCAGATTCGGACAGGGAACAGATACGCAGTATTTT. Together with reference TRBV7-6 and TRBJ2-3, the CDR3 gives the full variable domain: GAGVSQSPRYKVTKRGQDVALRCDPISGHVSLYWYRQALGQGPEFLTYFNYEAQQDKSGLPNDRFSAERPEGSISTLTIQRTEQRDSAMYRCASRFGQGTDTQYFGPGTRLTVL.

This clone appeared once. The sample contains more than one DNA sequence encoding this CDR3. The chain joins TRBV18 to TRBJ1-3; D not certain. The CDR3 covers 16 residues. V lost 2 bases, J lost 0 bases, and 11 bases lay in between. Germline assignment: CDR1 KGHSH and CDR2 LQKENI. The CDR3 nucleotides are TGTGCCAGCTCACCATTGGACTCAAGCTCTGGAAACACCATATATTTT. Protein: CASSPLDSSSGNTIYF.

The rearrangement links TRBV5-4 to TRBJ2-3, with TRBD1 identical over 9 bases. The CDR3 has 15 residues. Germline loops: CDR1 SGHNT, CDR2 YYREEE (reference sequence). Trimming removed 3 bases from V and 5 bases from J; junction bases left unmatched: 7. The CDR3 protein is CASSSPGTGIDTQYF. The CDR3 DNA reads as TGTGCCAGCAGCTCCCCCGGGACAGGGATAGATACGCAGTATTTT.

The genes are TRBV18 and TRBJ1-1; D perhaps matches TRBD1 (5 bases). The germline V gene has CDR1 KGHSH and CDR2 LQKENI. Deletions cut 2 bases from V and 0 bases from J, with 13 bases between. This CDR3 region has 16 residues. The CDR3 is CASSPSGREMNTEAFF. The CDR3, as DNA: TGTGCCAGCTCACCATCGGGCAGGGAAATGAACACTGAAGCTTTCTTT.

The chain carries TRBV6-5 and TRBJ2-1; TRBD1 agrees at 7 bases. The V gene's germline CDR1 is MNHEY and CDR2 SVGAGI. The CDR3 totals 16 residues. V trimming: 0 bases; J trimming: 7 bases; junction bases outside the gene matches: 9. CDR3 residues: CASSYSFDRVPNEQFF. The CDR3 DNA reads as TGTGCCAGCAGTTACTCATTCGACAGGGTCCCTAATGAGCAGTTCTTC.

This clone was observed a single time. J is TRBJ1-5 and V is TRBV7-2; D may be TRBD1 (6 bases). The CDR3 contains 13 residues. Germline V gene lookup returns CDR1 SGHTA and CDR2 FQGNSA. V was pared by 5 bases and J by 8 bases, with 13 bases between. The CDR3 sequence is CASSPGQTEPQHF. CDR3 nucleotide sequence: TGTGCCAGCAGCCCTGGACAGACTGAGCCCCAGCATTTT.

The chain links TRBV4-1 to TRBJ2-1; 11 bases fit TRBD1. The CDR3 runs to 14 residues. Germline loops: CDR1 MGHRA, CDR2 YSYEKL. The V and J ends lost 3 bases and 9 bases, in that order; junction bases with no gene match: 4. CDR3 in DNA: TGCGCCAGCAGCCACGGACAGGGGGCATTTGAGCAGTTCTTC. It codes for CASSHGQGAFEQFF.

Note on this clone: This CDR3 is also generated by other DNA sequences in the sample. The chain joins TRBV3-1 (or the pseudogene TRBV3-2) to TRBJ2-1, with D unclear. V was pared by 1 base and J by 8 bases, with 3 bases between. CDR3 length: 11 residues. Looked up from germline, CDR1 is LGHDT and CDR2 is YNNKEL (reference sequence). The CDR3: CASSQAYEQFF. The CDR3 bases are TGTGCCAGCAGCCAAGCCTATGAGCAGTTCTTC.

The V and J genes are TRBV2 and TRBJ2-5, with TRBD2 matching over 14 bases. Per germline, CDR1 SNHLY and CDR2 FYNNEI. CDR3 length equals 21 residues. With 5 bases clipped from V and 1 base from J, the junction kept 18 bases outside the gene matches. CDR3 nucleotide sequence: TGTGCCAGCAGTCGCCATAACCTACCGGGACTAGCGGGGGACTTCCAAGAGACCCAGTACTTC. Its translation is CASSRHNLPGLAGDFQETQYF. Full variable domain (rest looked up from reference TRBV2 and TRBJ2-5): EPEVTQTPSHQVTQMGQEVILRCVPISNHLYFYWYRQILGQKVEFLVSFYNNEISEKSEIFDDQFSVERPDGSNFTLKIRSTKLEDSAMYFCASSRHNLPGLAGDFQETQYFGPGTRLLVL.

This clone appeared a single time. The chain recombines TRBV7-3 with TRBJ2-1, with D maybe TRBD1 (5 bases). CDR1 SGHTA and CDR2 FQGTGA come from the germline V gene. This CDR3 is 13 amino acids long. Trimming removed 5 bases from V and 4 bases from J, with 9 bases in between. The CDR3, as DNA: TGTGCCAGCAGCCGTTCAGGGTACAATGAGCAGTTCTTC. This codes for CASSRSGYNEQFF.

V and J are TRBV10-3 and TRBJ2-4, with TRBD1 matching over 7 bases. V lost 3 bases to trimming and J lost 2 bases; unmatched junction nucleotides: 7. This CDR3 region has 16 residues. Per the germline V gene, CDR1 is ENHRY and CDR2 is SYGVKD. The chain's CDR3 is CAISETGQYTKNIQYF. The CDR3 DNA follows: TGTGCCATCAGTGAAACGGGACAGTACACCAAAAACATTCAGTACTTC.

This clone was observed once. The chain combines TRBV3-1 (or the pseudogene TRBV3-2) with TRBJ2-1; D is perhaps TRBD1 (6 bases). The CDR3 totals 11 residues. Germline V gene lookup returns CDR1 LGHDT and CDR2 YNNKEL (reference sequence). V shed 6 bases and J shed 7 bases, with 7 bases lying between them. The CDR3 loop reads CASRGANEQFF. The CDR3 DNA is TGTGCCAGCAGGGGGGCGAATGAGCAGTTCTTC.

Only one count was recorded for this clone. The genes are TRBV5-8 and TRBJ2-3; 7 bases map to TRBD1. Germline V lookup: CDR1 SGHTS, CDR2 YDEGEE. The CDR3 covers 14 residues. The junction had 6 bases not matched to a gene; V was cut back by 4 bases and J by 4 bases. The CDR3 sequence: CASSNHRGADTQYF. DNA of the CDR3: TGTGCCAGCAGCAACCACAGGGGCGCAGATACGCAGTATTTT.

The chain links TRBV6-5 to TRBJ1-6; no definite D call. From germline, CDR1 is MNHEY and CDR2 SVGAGI. This CDR3 has 14 residues. Trimming cost V 2 bases and J 10 bases, with 12 bases left between them. The CDR3 protein is CASSYDGPSSPLHF. Written as DNA, the CDR3 is TGTGCCAGCAGTTACGATGGTCCAAGCTCACCCCTCCACTTT.

This clone turned up a few times. This chain uses TRBV3-1 (or the pseudogene TRBV3-2) with TRBJ2-5, with 8 bases fitting TRBD2. The V segment lost 0 bases and the J segment 1 base; nucleotides outside the gene matches: 7. The CDR3 extends over 17 amino acids. Germline loops: CDR1 LGHDT, CDR2 YNNKEL (reference sequence). The CDR3 nucleotides are TGTGCCAGCAGCCAAGAGGGTAGGCGGGGGGCCCAAGAGACCCAGTACTTC. Amino acid sequence: CASSQEGRRGAQETQYF.

This clone was seen a handful of times. This chain joins TRBV5-1 and TRBJ1-2; D gene uncertain. CDR1 and CDR2 (germline): SGHRS, YFSETQ. Between the trimmed V and J ends, which lost 1 base and 3 bases, there was a span of 7 bases. CDR3 length: 13 residues. In DNA, the CDR3 is TGCGCCAGCAGCTTGAACAGTGACTATGGCTACACCTTC. Protein sequence: CASSLNSDYGYTF. The full variable domain, rest sourced from reference TRBV5-1 and TRBJ1-2, is KAGVTQTPRYLIKTRGQQVTLSCSPISGHRSVSWYQQTPGQGLQFLFEYFSETQRNKGNFPGRFSGRQFSNSRSEMNVSTLELGDSALYLCASSLNSDYGYTFGSGTRLTVV.

This chain links TRBV7-9 with TRBJ1-4; D gene uncertain. The CDR3 is 14 residues long. Germline V lookup: CDR1 SEHNR, CDR2 FQNEAQ (reference sequence). The ends were cut back, 1 base at V and 7 bases at J, with 10 bases in the middle. Here the CDR3 DNA reads TGTGCCAGCAGCTTAGATGCCTATGGTGAAAAACTGTTTTTT. It codes for CASSLDAYGEKLFF.

This clone was found a few times. The gene calls are TRBV23-1 and TRBJ1-6, with TRBD1 identical over 7 bases. TRBV23-1 is labeled an ORF, and its function is uncertain. The CDR3 covers 17 residues. The junction had 12 bases not matched to a gene; V was cut back by 8 bases and J by 2 bases. The CDR3 reads CASPQQGRLPYNSPLHF. The CDR3 DNA reads TGCGCCAGCCCCCAACAGGGGCGTTTGCCCTATAATTCACCCCTCCACTTT.

The rearrangement links TRBV5-1 to TRBJ2-6; D possibly corresponds to TRBD1 (6 bases). This CDR3 contains 15 residues. Between the trimmed V and J ends, which lost 8 bases and 3 bases, there was a span of 15 bases. Germline-derived CDR1 and CDR2 are SGHRS and YFSETQ. In DNA form, the CDR3 reads TGCGCCAGTTACTCAGGGGTTGGTGGGGCCAACGTCCTGACTTTC. Translation: CASYSGVGGANVLTF.